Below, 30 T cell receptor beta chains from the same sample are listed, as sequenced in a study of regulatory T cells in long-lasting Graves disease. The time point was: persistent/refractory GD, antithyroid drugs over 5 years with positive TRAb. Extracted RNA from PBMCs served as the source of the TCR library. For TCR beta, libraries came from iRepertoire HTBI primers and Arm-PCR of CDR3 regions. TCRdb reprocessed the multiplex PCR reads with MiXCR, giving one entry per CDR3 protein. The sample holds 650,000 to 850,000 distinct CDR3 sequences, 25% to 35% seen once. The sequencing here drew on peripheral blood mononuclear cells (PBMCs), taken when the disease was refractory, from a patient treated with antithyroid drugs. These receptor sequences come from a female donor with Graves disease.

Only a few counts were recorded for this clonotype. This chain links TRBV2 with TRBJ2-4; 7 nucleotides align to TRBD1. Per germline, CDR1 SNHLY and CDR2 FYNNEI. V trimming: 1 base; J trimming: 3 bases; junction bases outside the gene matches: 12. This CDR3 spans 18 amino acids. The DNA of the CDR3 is TGTGCCAGCAGTGAAGTGACAATGGGACAGCCAAACAAAAACATTCAGTACTTC. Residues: CASSEVTMGQPNKNIQYF.

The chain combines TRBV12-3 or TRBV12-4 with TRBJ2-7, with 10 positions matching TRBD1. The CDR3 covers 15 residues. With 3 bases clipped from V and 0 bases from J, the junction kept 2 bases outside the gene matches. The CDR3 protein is CASSFRDRGSYEQYF. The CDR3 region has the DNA TGTGCCAGCAGTTTTAGGGACAGGGGCTCCTACGAGCAGTACTTC.

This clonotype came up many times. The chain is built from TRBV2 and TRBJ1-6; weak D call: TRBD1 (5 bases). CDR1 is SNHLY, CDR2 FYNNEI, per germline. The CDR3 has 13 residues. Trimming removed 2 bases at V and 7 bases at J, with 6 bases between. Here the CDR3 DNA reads TGTGCCAGCAGTGAACAGGGCAATTCACCCCTCCACTTT. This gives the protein CASSEQGNSPLHF.

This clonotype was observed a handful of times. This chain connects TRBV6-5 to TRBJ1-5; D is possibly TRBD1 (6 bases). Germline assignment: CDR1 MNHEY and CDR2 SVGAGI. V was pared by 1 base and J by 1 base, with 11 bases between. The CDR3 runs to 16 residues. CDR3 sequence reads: CASSYWGRGSNQPQHF. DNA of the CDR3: TGTGCCAGCAGTTACTGGGGCAGGGGCAGCAATCAGCCCCAGCATTTT.

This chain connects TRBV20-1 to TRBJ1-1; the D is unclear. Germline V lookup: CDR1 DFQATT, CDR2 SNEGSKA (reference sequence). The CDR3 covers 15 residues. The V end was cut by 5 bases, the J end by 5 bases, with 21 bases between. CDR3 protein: CSAPRWAREGTEAFF. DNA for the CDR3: TGCAGTGCTCCGCGCTGGGCTAGGGAGGGAACTGAAGCTTTCTTT.

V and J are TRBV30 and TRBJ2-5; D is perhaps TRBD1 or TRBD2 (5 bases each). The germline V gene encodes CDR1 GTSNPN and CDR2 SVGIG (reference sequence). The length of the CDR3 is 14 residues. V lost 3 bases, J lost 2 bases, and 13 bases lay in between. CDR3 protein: CAWSADGGQETQYF. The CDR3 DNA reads TGTGCCTGGAGCGCAGATGGGGGTCAAGAGACCCAGTACTTC.

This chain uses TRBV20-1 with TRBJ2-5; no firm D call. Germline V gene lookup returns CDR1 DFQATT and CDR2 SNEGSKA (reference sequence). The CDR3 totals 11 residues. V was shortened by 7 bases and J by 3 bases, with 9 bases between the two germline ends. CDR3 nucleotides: TGCAGTGTAGGCCGAGAAGAGACCCAGTACTTC. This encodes CSVGREETQYF.

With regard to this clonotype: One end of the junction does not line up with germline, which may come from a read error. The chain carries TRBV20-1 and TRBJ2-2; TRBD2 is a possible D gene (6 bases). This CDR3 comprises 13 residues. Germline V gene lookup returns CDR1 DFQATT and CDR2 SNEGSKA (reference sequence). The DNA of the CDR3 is TGCAGTGCTAGACTTGTGGACACCGGGGGGCTGTTTTTT. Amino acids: CSARLVDTGGLFF.

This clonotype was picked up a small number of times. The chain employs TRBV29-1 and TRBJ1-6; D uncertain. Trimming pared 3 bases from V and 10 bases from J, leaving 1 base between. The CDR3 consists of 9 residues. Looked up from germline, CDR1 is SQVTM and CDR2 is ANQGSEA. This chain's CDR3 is CSVDSPLHF. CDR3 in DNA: TGCAGCGTTGACTCACCCCTCCACTTT.

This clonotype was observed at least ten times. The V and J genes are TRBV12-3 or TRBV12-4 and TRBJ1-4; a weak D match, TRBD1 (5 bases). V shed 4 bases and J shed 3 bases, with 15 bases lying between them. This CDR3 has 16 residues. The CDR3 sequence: CASSSGGSGANEKLFF. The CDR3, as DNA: TGTGCCAGCAGTTCCGGGGGGAGTGGAGCTAATGAAAAACTGTTTTTT.

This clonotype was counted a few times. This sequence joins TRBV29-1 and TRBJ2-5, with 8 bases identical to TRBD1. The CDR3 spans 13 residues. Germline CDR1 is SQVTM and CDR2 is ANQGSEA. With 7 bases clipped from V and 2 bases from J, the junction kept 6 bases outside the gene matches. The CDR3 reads CSADRELQETQYF. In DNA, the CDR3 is TGCAGCGCGGACAGGGAGCTTCAAGAGACCCAGTACTTC. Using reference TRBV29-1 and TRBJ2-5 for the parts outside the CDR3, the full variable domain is SAVISQKPSRDICQRGTSLTIQCQVDSQVTMMFWYRQQPGQSLTLIATANQGSEATYESGFVIDKFPISRPNLTFSTLTVSNMSPEDSSIYLCSADRELQETQYFGPGTRLLVL.

The CDR3 is CSARGRAHGYTF. The CDR3 coding sequence is TGCAGTGCTAGAGGCAGGGCTCATGGCTACACCTTC. The rearrangement joins TRBV20-1 to TRBJ1-2, with D perhaps TRBD1 (5 bases). Germline V gives CDR1 DFQATT, CDR2 SNEGSKA (reference sequence). Trimming cost V 1 base and J 6 bases, with 9 bases left between them. The CDR3 runs 12 residues.

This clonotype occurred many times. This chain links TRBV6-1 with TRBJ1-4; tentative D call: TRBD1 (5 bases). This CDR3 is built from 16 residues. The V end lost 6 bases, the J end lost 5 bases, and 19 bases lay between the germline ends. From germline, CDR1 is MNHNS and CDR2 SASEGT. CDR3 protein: CASSEPSYRGNEKLFF. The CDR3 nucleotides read TGTGCCAGCAGCGAACCCAGTTACCGGGGGAATGAAAAACTGTTTTTT.

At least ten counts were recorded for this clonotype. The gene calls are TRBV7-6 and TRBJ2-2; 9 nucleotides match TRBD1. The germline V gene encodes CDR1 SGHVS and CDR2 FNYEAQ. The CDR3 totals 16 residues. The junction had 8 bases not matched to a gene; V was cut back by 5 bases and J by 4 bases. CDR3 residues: CASSAYRGRGTGELFF. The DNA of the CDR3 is TGTGCCAGCAGCGCGTACAGGGGGCGAGGCACCGGGGAGCTGTTTTTT.

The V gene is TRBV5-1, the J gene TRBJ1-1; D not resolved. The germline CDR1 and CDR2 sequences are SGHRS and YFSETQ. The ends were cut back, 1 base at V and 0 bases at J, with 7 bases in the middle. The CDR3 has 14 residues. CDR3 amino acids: CASSLIDLNTEAFF. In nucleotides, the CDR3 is TGCGCCAGCAGCTTGATCGATTTGAACACTGAAGCTTTCTTT.

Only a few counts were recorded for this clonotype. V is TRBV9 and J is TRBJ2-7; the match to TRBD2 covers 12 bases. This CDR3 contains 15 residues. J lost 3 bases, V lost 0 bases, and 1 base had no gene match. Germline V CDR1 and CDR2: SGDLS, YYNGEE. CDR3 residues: CASSVGTSGDYEQYF. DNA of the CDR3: TGTGCCAGCAGCGTAGGGACTAGCGGGGACTACGAGCAGTACTTC.

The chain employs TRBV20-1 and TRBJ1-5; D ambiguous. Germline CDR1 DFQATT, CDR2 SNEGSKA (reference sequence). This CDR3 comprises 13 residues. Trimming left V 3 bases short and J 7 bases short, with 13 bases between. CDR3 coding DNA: TGCAGTGCTAGTATTGGTGTGGGACAGCCCCAGCATTTT. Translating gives CSASIGVGQPQHF.

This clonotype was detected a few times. The CDR3 sequence: CASSTGTYGYTF. The CDR3 bases are TGTGCCAGCAGCACCGGGACCTATGGCTACACCTTC. V gene TRBV13 combines with J gene TRBJ1-2; D is possibly TRBD1 (5 bases). V lost 5 bases to trimming and J lost 4 bases, with 8 bases between them. CDR3 length: 12 amino acids. Germline V gene lookup returns CDR1 PRHDT and CDR2 FYEKMQ (reference sequence).

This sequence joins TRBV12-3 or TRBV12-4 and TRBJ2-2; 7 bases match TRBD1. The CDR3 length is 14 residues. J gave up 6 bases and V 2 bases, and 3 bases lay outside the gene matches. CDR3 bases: TGTGCCAGCAGTTTAACAGGGGCGGCCGGGGAGCTGTTTTTT. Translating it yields CASSLTGAAGELFF.

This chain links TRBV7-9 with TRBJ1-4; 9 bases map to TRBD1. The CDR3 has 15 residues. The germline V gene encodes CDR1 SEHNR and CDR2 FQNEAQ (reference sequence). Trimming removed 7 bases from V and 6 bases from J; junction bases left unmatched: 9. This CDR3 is CASTRLRDRDEKLFF. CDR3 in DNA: TGTGCCAGCACCCGACTCCGGGACAGGGATGAAAAACTGTTTTTT.

The CDR3 bases are TGCGCCAGCAGCACCTCGGGACAGGGGGCTGGCGAGCAGTACTTC. Its protein is CASSTSGQGAGEQYF. The chain uses TRBV5-1 and TRBJ2-7; TRBD1 agrees at 12 bases. Germline CDR1 and CDR2: SGHRS and YFSETQ. With 4 bases clipped from V and 6 bases from J, the junction kept 8 bases outside the gene matches. The CDR3 is 15 amino acids.

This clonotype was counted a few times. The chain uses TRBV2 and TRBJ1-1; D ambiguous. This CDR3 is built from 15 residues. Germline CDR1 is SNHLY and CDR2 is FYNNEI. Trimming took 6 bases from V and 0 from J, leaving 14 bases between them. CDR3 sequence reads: CASRRNGILNTEAFF. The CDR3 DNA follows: TGTGCCAGCAGGAGGAACGGGATTTTGAACACTGAAGCTTTCTTT.

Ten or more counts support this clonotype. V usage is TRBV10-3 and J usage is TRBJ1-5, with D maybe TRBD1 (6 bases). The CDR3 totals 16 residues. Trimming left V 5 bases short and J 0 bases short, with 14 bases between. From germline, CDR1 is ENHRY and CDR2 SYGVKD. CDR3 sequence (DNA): TGTGCCATCAGTACGGACAGAGAGTATAGCAATCAGCCCCAGCATTTT. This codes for CAISTDREYSNQPQHF.

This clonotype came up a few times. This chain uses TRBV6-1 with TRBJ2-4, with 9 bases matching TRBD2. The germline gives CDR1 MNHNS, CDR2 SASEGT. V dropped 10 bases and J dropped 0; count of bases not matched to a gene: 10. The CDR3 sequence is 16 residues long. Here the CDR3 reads CATSSGADLAKNIQYF. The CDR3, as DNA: TGTGCCACCTCTAGCGGGGCAGACCTAGCCAAAAACATTCAGTACTTC.

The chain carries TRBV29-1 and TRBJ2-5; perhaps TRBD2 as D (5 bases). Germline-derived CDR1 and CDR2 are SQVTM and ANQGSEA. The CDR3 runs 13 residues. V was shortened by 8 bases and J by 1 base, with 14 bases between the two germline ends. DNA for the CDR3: TGCAGCCGATGCGGGCGCAGCCAAGAGACCCAGTACTTC. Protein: CSRCGRSQETQYF.

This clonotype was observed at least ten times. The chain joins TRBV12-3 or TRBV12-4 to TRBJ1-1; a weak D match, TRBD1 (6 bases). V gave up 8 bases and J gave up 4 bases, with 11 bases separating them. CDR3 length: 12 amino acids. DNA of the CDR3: TGTGCCAGCCAGGGGCGCGGCACTGAAGCTTTCTTT. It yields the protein CASQGRGTEAFF.

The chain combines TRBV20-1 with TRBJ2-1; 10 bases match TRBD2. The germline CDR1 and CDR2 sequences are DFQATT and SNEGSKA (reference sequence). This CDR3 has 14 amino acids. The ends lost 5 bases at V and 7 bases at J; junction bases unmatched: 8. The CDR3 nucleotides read TGCAGTGCTGCCCTAGCGGGAGTGCGGAATGAGCAGTTCTTC. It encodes CSAALAGVRNEQFF.

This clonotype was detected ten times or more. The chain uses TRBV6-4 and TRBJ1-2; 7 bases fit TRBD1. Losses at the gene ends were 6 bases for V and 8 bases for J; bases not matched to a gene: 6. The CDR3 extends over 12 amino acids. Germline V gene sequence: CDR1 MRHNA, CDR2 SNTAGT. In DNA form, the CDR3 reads TGTGCCAGCAGCACGGGACAGACCGGCTACACCTTC. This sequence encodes CASSTGQTGYTF.

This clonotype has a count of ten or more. In DNA, the CDR3 is TGTGCCAGCAGTTTACTGGAGAACACTGAAGCTTTCTTT. Protein product: CASSLLENTEAFF. The chain has TRBV12-3 or TRBV12-4 and TRBJ1-1; D not certain. The CDR3 spans 13 residues. V was pared by 2 bases and J by 1 base, with 5 bases between.

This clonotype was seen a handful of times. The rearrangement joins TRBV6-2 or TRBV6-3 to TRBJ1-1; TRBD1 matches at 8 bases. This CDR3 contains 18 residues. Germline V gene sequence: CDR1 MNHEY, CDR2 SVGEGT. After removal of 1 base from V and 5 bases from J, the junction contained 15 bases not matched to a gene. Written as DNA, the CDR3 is TGTGCCAGCAGTTACTTCGACAGGGGCCCCCAAAGCGGGACTGAAGCTTTCTTT. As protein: CASSYFDRGPQSGTEAFF.